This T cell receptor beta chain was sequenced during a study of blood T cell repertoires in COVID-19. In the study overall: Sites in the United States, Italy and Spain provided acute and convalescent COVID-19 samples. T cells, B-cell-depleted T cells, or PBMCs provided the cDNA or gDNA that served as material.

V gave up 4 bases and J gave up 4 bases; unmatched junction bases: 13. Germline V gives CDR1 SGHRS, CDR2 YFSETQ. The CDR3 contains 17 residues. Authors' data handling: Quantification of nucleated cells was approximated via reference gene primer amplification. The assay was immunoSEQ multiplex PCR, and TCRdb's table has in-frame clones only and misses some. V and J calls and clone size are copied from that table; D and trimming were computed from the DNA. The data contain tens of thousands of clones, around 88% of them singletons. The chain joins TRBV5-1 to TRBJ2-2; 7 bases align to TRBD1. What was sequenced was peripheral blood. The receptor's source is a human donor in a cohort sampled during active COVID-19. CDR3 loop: CASSTGSFGQATGELFF. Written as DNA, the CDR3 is TGCGCCAGCAGCACTGGGAGTTTCGGACAGGCCACCGGGGAGCTGTTTTTT.